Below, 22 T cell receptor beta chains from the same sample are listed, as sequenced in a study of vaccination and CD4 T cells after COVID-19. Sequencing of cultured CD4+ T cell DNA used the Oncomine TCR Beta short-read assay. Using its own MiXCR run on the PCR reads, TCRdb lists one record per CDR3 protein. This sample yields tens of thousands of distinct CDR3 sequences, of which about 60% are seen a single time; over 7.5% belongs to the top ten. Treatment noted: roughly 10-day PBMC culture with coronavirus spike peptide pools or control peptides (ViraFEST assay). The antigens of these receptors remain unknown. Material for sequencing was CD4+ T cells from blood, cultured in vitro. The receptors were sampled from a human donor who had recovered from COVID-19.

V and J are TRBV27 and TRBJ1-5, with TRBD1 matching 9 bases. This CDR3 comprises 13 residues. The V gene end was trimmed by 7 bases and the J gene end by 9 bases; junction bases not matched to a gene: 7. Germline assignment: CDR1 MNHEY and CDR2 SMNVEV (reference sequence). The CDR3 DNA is TGTGCCAGCAAAGGGACAGGGAGGATGCCCCAGCATTTT. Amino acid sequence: CASKGTGRMPQHF.

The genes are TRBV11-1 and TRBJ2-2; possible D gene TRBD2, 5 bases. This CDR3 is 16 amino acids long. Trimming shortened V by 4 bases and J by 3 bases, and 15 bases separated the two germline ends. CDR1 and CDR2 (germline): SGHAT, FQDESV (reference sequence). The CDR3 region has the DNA TGTGCCAGCAGCTCTTTGTCGGCTAGCCACACCGGGGAGCTGTTTTTT. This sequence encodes CASSSLSASHTGELFF.

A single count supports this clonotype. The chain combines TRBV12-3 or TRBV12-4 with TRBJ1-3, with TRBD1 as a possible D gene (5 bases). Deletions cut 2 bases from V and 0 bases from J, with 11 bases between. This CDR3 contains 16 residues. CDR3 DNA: TGTGCCAGCAGTTTAACGGGGGGGGGCTCTGGAAACACCATATATTTT. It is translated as CASSLTGGGSGNTIYF.

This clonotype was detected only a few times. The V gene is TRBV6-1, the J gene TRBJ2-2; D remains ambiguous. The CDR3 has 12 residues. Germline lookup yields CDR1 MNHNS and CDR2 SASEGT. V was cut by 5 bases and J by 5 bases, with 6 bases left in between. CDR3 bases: TGTGCCAGCAGTCCCAAGACCGGGGAGCTGTTTTTT. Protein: CASSPKTGELFF.

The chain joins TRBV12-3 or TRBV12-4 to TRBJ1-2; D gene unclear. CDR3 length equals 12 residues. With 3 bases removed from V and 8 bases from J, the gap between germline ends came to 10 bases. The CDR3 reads CASSLNILGYTF. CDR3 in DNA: TGTGCCAGCAGTTTGAACATTTTGGGCTACACCTTC.

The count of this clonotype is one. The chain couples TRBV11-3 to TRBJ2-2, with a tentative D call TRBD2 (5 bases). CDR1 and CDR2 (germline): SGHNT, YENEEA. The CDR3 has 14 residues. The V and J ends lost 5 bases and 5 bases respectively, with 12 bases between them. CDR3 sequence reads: CASSPRTETGELFF. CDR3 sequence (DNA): TGTGCCAGCAGCCCCCGGACTGAGACCGGGGAGCTGTTTTTT.

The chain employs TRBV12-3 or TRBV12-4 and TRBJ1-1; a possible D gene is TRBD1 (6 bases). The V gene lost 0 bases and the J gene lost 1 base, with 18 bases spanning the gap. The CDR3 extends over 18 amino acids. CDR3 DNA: TGTGCCAGCAGTTTAGCGGGGCTCTGGACAGTCAAGAACACTGAAGCTTTCTTT. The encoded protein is CASSLAGLWTVKNTEAFF.

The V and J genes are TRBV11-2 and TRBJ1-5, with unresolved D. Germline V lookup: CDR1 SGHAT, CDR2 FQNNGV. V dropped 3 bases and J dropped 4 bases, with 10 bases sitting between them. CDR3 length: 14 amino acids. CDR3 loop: CASSFRNRNQPQHF. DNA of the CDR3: TGTGCCAGCAGCTTTCGAAACCGTAATCAGCCCCAGCATTTT.

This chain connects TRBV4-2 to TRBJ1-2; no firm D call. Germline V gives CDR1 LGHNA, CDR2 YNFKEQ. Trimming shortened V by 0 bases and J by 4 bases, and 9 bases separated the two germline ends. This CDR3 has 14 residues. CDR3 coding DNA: TGTGCCAGCAGCCAAGATAAGGTAATCTATGGCTACACCTTC. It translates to CASSQDKVIYGYTF.

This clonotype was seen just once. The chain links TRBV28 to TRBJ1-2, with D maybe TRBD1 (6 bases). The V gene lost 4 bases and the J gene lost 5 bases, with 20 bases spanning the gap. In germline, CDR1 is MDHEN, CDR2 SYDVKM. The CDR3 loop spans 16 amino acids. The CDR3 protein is CASSSPLTGSGYGYTF. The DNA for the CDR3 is TGTGCCAGCAGTTCTCCGCTTACAGGGTCGGGATATGGCTACACCTTC.

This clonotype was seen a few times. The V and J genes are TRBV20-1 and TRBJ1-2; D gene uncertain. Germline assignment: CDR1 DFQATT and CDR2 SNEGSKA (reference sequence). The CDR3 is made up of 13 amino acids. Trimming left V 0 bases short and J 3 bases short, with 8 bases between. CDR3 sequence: CSARDRGHYGYTF. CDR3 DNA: TGCAGTGCTAGAGACCGCGGTCACTATGGCTACACCTTC.

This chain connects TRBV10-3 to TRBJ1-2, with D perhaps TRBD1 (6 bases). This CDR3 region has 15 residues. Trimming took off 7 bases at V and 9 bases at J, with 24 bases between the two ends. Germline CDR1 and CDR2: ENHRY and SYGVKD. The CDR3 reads CAIMRGGLLTGSYTF. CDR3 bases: TGTGCCATCATGAGGGGGGGACTCCTAACCGGTAGCTACACCTTC.

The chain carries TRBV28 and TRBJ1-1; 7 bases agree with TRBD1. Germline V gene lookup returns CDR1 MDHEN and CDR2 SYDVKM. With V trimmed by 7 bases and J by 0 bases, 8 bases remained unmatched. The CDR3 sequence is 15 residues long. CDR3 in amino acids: CASTYRGSMNTEAFF. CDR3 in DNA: TGTGCCAGCACCTACAGGGGATCCATGAACACTGAAGCTTTCTTT.

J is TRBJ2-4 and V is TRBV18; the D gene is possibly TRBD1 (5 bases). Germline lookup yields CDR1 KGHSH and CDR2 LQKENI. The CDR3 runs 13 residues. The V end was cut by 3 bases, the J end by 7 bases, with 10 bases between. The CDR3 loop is CASSPVGQNIQYF. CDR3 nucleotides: TGTGCCAGCTCACCCGTGGGGCAGAACATTCAGTACTTC.

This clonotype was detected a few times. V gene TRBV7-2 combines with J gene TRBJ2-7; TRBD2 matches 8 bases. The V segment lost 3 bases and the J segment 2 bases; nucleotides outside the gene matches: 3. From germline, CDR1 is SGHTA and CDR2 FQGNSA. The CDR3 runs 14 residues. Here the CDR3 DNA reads TGTGCCAGCAGCTTGACTAGCGTGCCCTACGAGCAGTACTTC. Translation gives CASSLTSVPYEQYF. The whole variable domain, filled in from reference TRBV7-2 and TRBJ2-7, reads GAGVSQSPSNKVTEKGKDVELRCDPISGHTALYWYRQSLGQGLEFLIYFQGNSAPDKSGLPSDRFSAERTGGSVSTLTIQRTQQEDSAVYLCASSLTSVPYEQYFGPGTRLTVT.

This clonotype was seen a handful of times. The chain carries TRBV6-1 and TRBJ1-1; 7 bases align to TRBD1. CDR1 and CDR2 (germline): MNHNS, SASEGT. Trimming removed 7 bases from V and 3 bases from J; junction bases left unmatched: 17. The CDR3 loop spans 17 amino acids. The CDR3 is CASTFGGWDSRYTEAFF. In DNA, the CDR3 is TGTGCCAGCACTTTTGGAGGCTGGGACAGTAGGTACACTGAAGCTTTCTTT.

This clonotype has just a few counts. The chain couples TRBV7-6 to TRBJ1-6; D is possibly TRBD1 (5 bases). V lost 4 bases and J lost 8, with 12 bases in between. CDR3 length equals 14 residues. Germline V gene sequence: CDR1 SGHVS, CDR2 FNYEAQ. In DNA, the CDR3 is TGTGCCAGCAGCTCACGGGACGGGGATTCACCCCTCCACTTT. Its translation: CASSSRDGDSPLHF.

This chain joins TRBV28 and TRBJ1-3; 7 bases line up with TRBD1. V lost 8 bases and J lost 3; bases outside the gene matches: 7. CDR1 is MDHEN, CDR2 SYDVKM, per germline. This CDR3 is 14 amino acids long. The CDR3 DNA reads TGTGCCAGCGGCACTCAGGGGGGTGGAAACACCATATATTTT. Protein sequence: CASGTQGGGNTIYF.

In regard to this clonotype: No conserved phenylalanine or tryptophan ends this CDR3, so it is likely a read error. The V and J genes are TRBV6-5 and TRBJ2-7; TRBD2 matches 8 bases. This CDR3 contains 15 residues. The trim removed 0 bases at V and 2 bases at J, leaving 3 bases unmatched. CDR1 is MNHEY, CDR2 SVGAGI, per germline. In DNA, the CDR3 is TGTGCCAGCAGTTACTCCGCCGGGGGGGCCTACGAGCAGTACTAC. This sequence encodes CASSYSAGGAYEQYY.

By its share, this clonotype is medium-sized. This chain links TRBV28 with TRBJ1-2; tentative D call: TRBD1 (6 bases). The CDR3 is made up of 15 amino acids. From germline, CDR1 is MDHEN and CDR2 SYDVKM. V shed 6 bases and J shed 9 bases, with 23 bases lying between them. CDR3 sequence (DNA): TGTGCCAGCAGACCTACCGGGAGGCAGGGGATTAGCTACACCTTC. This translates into CASRPTGRQGISYTF.

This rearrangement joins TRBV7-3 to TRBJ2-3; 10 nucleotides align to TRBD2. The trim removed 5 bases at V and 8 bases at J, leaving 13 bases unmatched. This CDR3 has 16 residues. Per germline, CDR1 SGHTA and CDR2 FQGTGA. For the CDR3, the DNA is TGTGCCAGCAGCCCCCGGGCTAGCGGGAGCTCGGTTACGCAGTATTTT. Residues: CASSPRASGSSVTQYF.

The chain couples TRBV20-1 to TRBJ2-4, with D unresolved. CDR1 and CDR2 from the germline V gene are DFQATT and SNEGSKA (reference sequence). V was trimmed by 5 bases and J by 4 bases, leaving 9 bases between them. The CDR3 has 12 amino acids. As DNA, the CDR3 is TGCAGTGCTCTACGGACGAAAAACATTCAGTACTTC. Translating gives CSALRTKNIQYF.